This T cell receptor beta chain was retrieved from a study of blood T cell repertoires in COVID-19. Using immunoSEQ multiplex PCR, the repertoire was profiled, and TCRdb retains in-frame clones only, with some absent. The table records more than 80,000 clones, around 82% of them present only once. V lost 3 bases and J lost 4; bases outside the gene matches: 6. Germline-derived CDR1 and CDR2 are SGHRS and YFSETQ. CDR3 length: 15 amino acids. The rearrangement joins TRBV5-1 to TRBJ1-2; TRBD1 matches at 10 bases. The sequenced sample was peripheral blood. The TCR sequence derives from a man in his fifties or sixties with active or convalescent COVID-19. The CDR3 DNA follows: TGCGCCAGCAGCTACCCGACAGGGGGCAGCTATGGCTACACCTTC. Protein product: CASSYPTGGSYGYTF. The whole variable domain, remainder taken from reference TRBV5-1 and TRBJ1-2, is KAGVTQTPRYLIKTRGQQVTLSCSPISGHRSVSWYQQTPGQGLQFLFEYFSETQRNKGNFPGRFSGRQFSNSRSEMNVSTLELGDSALYLCASSYPTGGSYGYTFGSGTRLTVV.